This is a list of T cell receptor beta chains from one sample in a study of CD8 T cells in Susac syndrome. TCRdb processed the immunoSEQ multiplex PCR reads anew with MiXCR; each CDR3 protein has one entry. The sample has more than 70,000 distinct CDR3 sequences, approximately 92% seen once. Sequences were obtained from CD8+ T cells from PBMCs. The receptors come from a human donor in good health. CDR3s include the opening cysteine and the closing phenylalanine or tryptophan. Fields, in order: D gene, V gene, J gene, CDR3 protein, CDR3 DNA. The D gene is left open where the match is weak.

d_gene: -; v_gene: TRBV4-1; j_gene: TRBJ2-2; CDR3aa: CASSQDPNTGELFF; CDR3nt: TGCGCCAGCAGCCAAGACCCGAACACCGGGGAGCTGTTTTTT
d_gene: TRBD2; v_gene: TRBV6-5; j_gene: TRBJ2-1; CDR3aa: CASSPSGDNEQFF; CDR3nt: TGTGCCAGCAGTCCCAGCGGGGACAATGAGCAGTTCTTC
d_gene: -; v_gene: TRBV29-1; j_gene: TRBJ2-5; CDR3aa: CSIEVPGPQETQYF; CDR3nt: TGCAGCATTGAGGTCCCCGGACCCCAAGAGACCCAGTACTTC
d_gene: -; v_gene: TRBV12-3/TRBV12-4; j_gene: TRBJ2-1; CDR3aa: CASSFAPGSEQFF; CDR3nt: TGTGCCAGCAGTTTCGCCCCAGGGAGCGAGCAGTTCTTC
d_gene: TRBD2; v_gene: TRBV12-3/TRBV12-4; j_gene: TRBJ2-2; CDR3aa: CASSPGLGIGELFF; CDR3nt: TGTGCCAGCAGCCCGGGACTAGGAATTGGGGAGCTGTTTTTT
d_gene: -; v_gene: TRBV5-1; j_gene: TRBJ2-1; CDR3aa: CASSAGTDEYNEQFF; CDR3nt: TGCGCCAGCAGCGCCGGGACGGATGAATACAATGAGCAGTTCTTC
d_gene: TRBD2; v_gene: TRBV10-3; j_gene: TRBJ2-7; CDR3aa: CAISDRTLAGPFYEQYF; CDR3nt: TGTGCCATCAGTGATCGCACACTAGCGGGGCCTTTCTACGAGCAGTACTTC
d_gene: -; v_gene: TRBV9; j_gene: TRBJ1-1; CDR3aa: CASSVEGSSTEAFF; CDR3nt: TGTGCCAGCAGCGTAGAGGGGTCCTCCACTGAAGCTTTCTTT
d_gene: -; v_gene: TRBV6-2/TRBV6-3; j_gene: TRBJ1-6; CDR3aa: CASSYPSPLHF; CDR3nt: TGTGCCAGCAGTTACCCTTCACCCCTCCACTTT
d_gene: -; v_gene: TRBV20-1; j_gene: TRBJ2-1; CDR3aa: CTPQMGGEQFF; CDR3nt: TGCACTCCCCAAATGGGGGGCGAGCAGTTCTTC
d_gene: -; v_gene: TRBV7-9; j_gene: TRBJ2-7; CDR3aa: CASSRGDYEQYF; CDR3nt: TGTGCCAGCAGCCGGGGCGACTACGAGCAGTACTTC
d_gene: -; v_gene: TRBV2; j_gene: TRBJ2-2; CDR3aa: CASSTPDNTGELFF; CDR3nt: TGTGCCAGCAGTACCCCGGACAACACCGGGGAGCTGTTTTTT
d_gene: -; v_gene: TRBV20-1; j_gene: TRBJ2-2; CDR3aa: CSATVPTGELFF; CDR3nt: TGCAGTGCCACCGTTCCCACCGGGGAGCTGTTTTTT
d_gene: TRBD1; v_gene: TRBV20-1; j_gene: TRBJ2-7; CDR3aa: CSARVQGPDYEQYF; CDR3nt: TGCAGTGCTAGAGTACAGGGGCCCGACTACGAGCAGTACTTC